This TCR beta chain was recorded in a study of T-cell memory formation after mild COVID-19. Study details: TCR clusters were mostly confined to one donor each. Study conclusions and caveats: CD4+ clones that contracted lay mainly in CM and EM; CD8+ ones lay in EMRA. In pre-infection memory, a portion of responding clones appeared, which suggested that cross-reactive memory joined.

The authors produced TCR alpha and TCR beta cDNA libraries with sample barcodes and UMIs by 5'RACE using constant-segment primers. Each CDR3 protein is one row after TCRdb ran MiXCR on the 5' RACE reads. The repertoire holds about 420,000 distinct CDR3 sequences, with around a quarter as singletons. CDR1 is KGHSY, CDR2 FQNENV, per germline. After removal of 4 bases from V and 4 bases from J, the junction contained 13 bases not matched to a gene. CDR3 length: 17 amino acids. For this clonotype: Its antigen is still unknown.

Sequencing was done on a sample of PBMCs or a T cell subset sorted from them (not recorded which). The sequence was collected from an adult woman who had mild COVID-19 (a few samples of this study predate the infection). Cell type and time point are not known. The rearrangement uses TRBV16 and TRBJ2-3; 8 positions match TRBD2. CDR3 amino acids: CASSLHLAGSTPDTQYF. CDR3 nucleotide sequence: TGTGCCAGCAGCCTACACTTAGCGGGATCCACGCCAGATACGCAGTATTTT.